The clone carrying this T cell receptor (beta chain) counts as medium-sized. The target antigen is unknown. The sample is drawn from a study of identical twins. The ends lost 6 bases at V and 1 base at J; junction bases unmatched: 5. Per germline, CDR1 SNHLY and CDR2 FYNNEI. The CDR3 has 15 residues. General study results and limits: Recombination models fit unrelated individuals' TCR alpha sharing but underestimated twins'. Abundant beta clonotypes from cord blood bore fewer insertions; memory repertoires lacked this pattern. Out-of-frame beta chain sequences displayed weaker excess sharing between twins.

A universal primer site arose from template switching, and cDNA bore unique molecular identifiers. Via MiXCR, TCRdb re-called the 5' RACE reads, giving one row per CDR3 protein. The sample lists fewer than 350,000 distinct CDR3 sequences; about 8.1% were seen once. These data also featured in a second study, about yellow fever vaccine responses in identical twins.

V usage is TRBV2 and J usage is TRBJ2-1; 8 positions match TRBD1. This sequence originates from a young woman in good health. The sequencing input was memory (CD45RO+) T cells sorted from blood. Here the CDR3 DNA reads TGTGCCAGCAGGCAGGACAGGGAATCCTACAATGAGCAGTTCTTC. Its protein is CASRQDRESYNEQFF.